A selection of T cell receptor beta chains follows, all from one sample in a study of blood T cell repertoires in COVID-19. Some clones are missing from TCRdb's copy, which holds only in-frame ones; the method was immunoSEQ multiplex PCR. The table has 190,000 or so clones, around 84% seen once. The sequenced sample consisted of peripheral blood. The receptors originated from a middle-aged man with active or convalescent COVID-19. The CDR3 runs from the conserved cysteine through the conserved F or W. D genes are given only for firm matches. The size of a clone is reported for some rows only, either as once, few or many, or as a class for expanded clones.

TRBJ2-7 NA NA TRBV4-1 CASSGWEQYF TGCGCCAGCAGCGGCTGGGAGCAGTACTTC
TRBJ2-7 NA NA TRBV28 CASSLGGSYEQYF TGTGCCAGCAGTTTAGGAGGCAGCTACGAGCAGTACTTC
TRBJ1-5 TRBD1 NA TRBV6-5 CASARQGVNQPQHF TGTGCCAGCGCGCGGCAGGGGGTCAATCAGCCCCAGCATTTT
TRBJ1-4 NA NA TRBV19 CASSPTSIATNEKLFF TGTGCCAGTAGTCCTACGAGCATTGCAACTAATGAAAAACTGTTTTTT
TRBJ1-5 NA NA TRBV28 CATRELGNQPQHF TGTGCCACCCGGGAGTTGGGAAATCAGCCCCAGCATTTT
TRBJ1-1 TRBD1 NA TRBV7-9 CASSSDRRVAFF TGTGCCAGCAGCTCGGACAGGCGGGTCGCTTTCTTT
TRBJ1-1 NA NA TRBV9 CASSGRESVNTEAFF TGTGCCAGCAGCGGCAGGGAATCGGTGAACACTGAAGCTTTCTTT
TRBJ1-2 NA NA TRBV20-1 CSASLANYGYTF TGCAGTGCTAGTTTAGCTAACTATGGCTACACCTTC
TRBJ2-3 NA NA TRBV6-2/TRBV6-3 CASSARPNGGQYF TGTGCCAGCAGTGCCCGACCCAACGGAGGGCAGTATTTT
TRBJ2-1 TRBD1 NA TRBV27 CATHRDRGILGWNEQFF TGTGCCACTCACCGGGACAGGGGGATTTTAGGGTGGAATGAGCAGTTCTTC
TRBJ2-3 TRBD2 NA TRBV9 CASSEIPGGRDTQYF TGTGCCAGCAGCGAGATTCCGGGGGGTCGGGATACGCAGTATTTT
TRBJ2-6 NA NA TRBV7-3 CASSPSSGANVLTF TGTGCCAGCAGTCCCAGCTCTGGGGCCAACGTCCTGACTTTC
TRBJ1-3 NA NA TRBV7-8 CASSHSARGRAGNTIYF TGTGCCAGCAGCCATTCCGCGCGGGGTAGAGCCGGAAACACCATATATTTT
TRBJ2-3 TRBD2 NA TRBV7-3 CASSLLGGADTQYF TGTGCCAGCAGCTTACTCGGGGGGGCAGATACGCAGTATTTT
TRBJ2-2 TRBD2 NA TRBV11-3 CASSLAGGSDGELFF TGTGCCAGCAGCTTAGCGGGGGGGTCGGACGGGGAGCTGTTTTTT
TRBJ1-6 NA NA TRBV5-1 CASSLDRLYSPLHF TGCGCCAGCAGCTTAGACAGGCTATATTCACCCCTCCACTTT
TRBJ1-2 TRBD1 NA TRBV6-1 CASSDRVGQAHGYTF TGTGCCAGCAGTGACCGGGTTGGACAGGCTCATGGCTACACCTTC
TRBJ2-7 NA NA TRBV28 CASSLSEGEQYF TGTGCCAGCAGTTTATCAGAGGGTGAGCAGTACTTC
TRBJ1-1 NA NA TRBV18 CASSAARQLSEAFF TGTGCCAGCTCAGCCGCCCGACAGCTGTCTGAAGCTTTCTTT
TRBJ2-5 NA NA TRBV2 CASRDRTAGETQYF TGTGCCAGCAGGGATCGGACAGCCGGAGAGACCCAGTACTTC
TRBJ2-1 NA few TRBV7-3 CASSLGGGNEQFF TGTGCCAGCAGCTTAGGCGGAGGGAATGAGCAGTTCTTC
TRBJ2-7 NA NA TRBV6-5 CASSYREGAGEQYF TGTGCCAGCAGTTATCGAGAGGGGGCGGGGGAGCAGTACTTC
TRBJ2-1 NA NA TRBV5-6 CASSGGRGSYNEQFF TGTGCCAGCAGCGGAGGCAGGGGCTCCTACAATGAGCAGTTCTTC
TRBJ2-3 NA NA TRBV28 CASRSGAGSDTQYF TGTGCCAGCAGGTCTGGGGCCGGGTCAGATACGCAGTATTTT
TRBJ2-7 NA NA TRBV30 CAWSRGEHYEQYF TGTGCCTGGAGTCGGGGAGAACACTACGAGCAGTACTTC
TRBJ2-2 TRBD1 NA TRBV7-2 CASSSHGQGAGTGELFF TGTGCCAGCAGCTCCCACGGACAGGGGGCAGGGACCGGGGAGCTGTTTTTT
TRBJ1-1 NA NA TRBV11-2 CASSLDPQGRVSFAFF TGTGCCAGCAGCTTAGATCCCCAGGGTCGGGTCTCTTTTGCTTTCTTT
TRBJ2-7 NA NA TRBV6-5 CASCQTGPYEQYF TGTGCCAGCTGCCAGACGGGTCCCTACGAGCAGTACTTC
TRBJ1-5 NA NA TRBV1 CTSSHDRDHSNQPQHF TGCACCAGCAGTCACGACAGAGACCATAGCAATCAGCCCCAGCATTTT
TRBJ1-4 TRBD1 NA TRBV5-1 CASSVTGGDGEKLFF TGCGCCAGCAGCGTTACAGGGGGCGATGGTGAAAAACTGTTTTTT
TRBJ2-1 TRBD2 few TRBV18 CASSLASGYNEQFF TGTGCCAGCTCACTGGCTAGCGGCTACAATGAGCAGTTCTTC
TRBJ2-2 NA NA TRBV18 CASSPPRSGKRGELFF TGTGCCAGCTCACCTCCTCGGTCGGGGAAAAGAGGGGAGCTGTTTTTT
TRBJ2-2 TRBD2 once TRBV7-3 CASSLVAGESNTGELFF TGTGCCAGCAGCTTAGTTGCGGGGGAGTCAAACACCGGGGAGCTGTTTTTT